This entry lists 23 T cell receptor beta chains sequenced from one sample in a study of Tregs in tolerant kidney transplant recipients. Here immunoSEQ multiplex PCR was the method, and the copy in TCRdb shows in-frame clones only, minus some. The sample records about 240,000 clones, roughly four fifths being singletons. Sequencing was performed on CD4+ T cells from blood. The receptors shown here come from a human donor in good health.

This chain links TRBV10-2 with TRBJ2-2; D is ambiguous. Per germline, CDR1 WSHSY and CDR2 SAAADI. Trimming left V 2 bases short and J 6 bases short, with 10 bases between. The CDR3 runs 14 residues. CDR3 bases: TGCGCCAGCAGTGAGGCATTAGTCGCCGGGGAGCTGTTTTTT. Residues: CASSEALVAGELFF.

The genes are TRBV5-1 and TRBJ1-2; the match to TRBD1 covers 9 bases. The V segment lost 4 bases and the J segment 7 bases; nucleotides outside the gene matches: 11. The CDR3 runs to 15 residues. Germline CDR1 SGHRS, CDR2 YFSETQ. CDR3 in amino acids: CASSPGTGIFSGYTF. CDR3 in DNA: TGCGCCAGCAGCCCCGGGACAGGGATATTCTCTGGCTACACCTTC.

J is TRBJ1-3 and V is TRBV7-2; D is unresolved. The germline gives CDR1 SGHTA, CDR2 FQGNSA. The CDR3 consists of 16 residues. The ends were cut back, 7 bases at V and 0 bases at J, with 16 bases in the middle. CDR3 sequence reads: CASTYRSGPSGNTIYF. The CDR3 coding sequence is TGTGCCAGCACCTATAGGAGCGGCCCCTCTGGAAACACCATATATTTT.

This rearrangement joins TRBV6-6 to TRBJ1-3; D not certain. This CDR3 region has 12 residues. Germline-derived CDR1 and CDR2 are MNHNY and SVGAGI (reference sequence). Trimming removed 9 bases at V and 7 bases at J, with 13 bases between. The CDR3 sequence is CASLSLRNTIYF. The CDR3 DNA follows: TGTGCCAGTTTAAGCCTGCGGAACACCATATATTTT.

This chain links TRBV7-3 with TRBJ2-3; unclear D gene. The germline V gene encodes CDR1 SGHTA and CDR2 FQGTGA. The CDR3 loop spans 13 amino acids. With 5 bases removed from V and 6 bases from J, the gap between germline ends came to 12 bases. Here the CDR3 reads CASSQWLADTQYF. CDR3 in DNA: TGTGCCAGCAGCCAGTGGCTGGCGGATACGCAGTATTTT.

V is TRBV19 and J is TRBJ2-6; 8 bases match TRBD1. The V gene's germline CDR1 is LNHDA and CDR2 SQIVND (reference sequence). The CDR3 consists of 14 residues. Trimming took 10 bases from V and 2 from J; bases not matched to a gene: 4. The DNA for the CDR3 is TGTGCCACCCGACAGGGGACTGGGGCCAACGTCCTGACTTTC. This codes for CATRQGTGANVLTF. Complete variable domain (other parts from reference TRBV19 and TRBJ2-6): DGGITQSPKYLFRKEGQNVTLSCEQNLNHDAMYWYRQDPGQGLRLIYYSQIVNDFQKGDIAEGYSVSREKKESFPLTVTSAQKNPTAFYLCATRQGTGANVLTFGAGSRLTVL.

This chain uses TRBV7-9 with TRBJ1-1; perhaps TRBD1 as D (5 bases). The CDR3 length is 13 residues. V gave up 3 bases and J gave up 5 bases, with 10 bases separating them. CDR1 is SEHNR, CDR2 FQNEAQ, per germline (reference sequence). CDR3 sequence reads: CASSFGQPTEAFF. Here the CDR3 DNA reads TGTGCCAGCAGCTTTGGACAACCGACTGAAGCTTTCTTT.

The J gene is TRBJ1-2, the V gene TRBV4-2; TRBD1 matches at 7 bases. This CDR3 comprises 16 residues. Germline V gene lookup returns CDR1 LGHNA and CDR2 YNFKEQ. J gave up 2 bases and V 1 base, and 7 bases lay outside the gene matches. CDR3 amino acids: CASSQATPGGNYGYTF. In nucleotides, the CDR3 is TGTGCCAGCAGCCAAGCCACCCCAGGGGGGAACTATGGCTACACCTTC.

This clone was counted between two and nine times. The chain combines TRBV11-1 with TRBJ2-7; 7 positions match TRBD2. V trimming: 1 base; J trimming: 4 bases; junction bases outside the gene matches: 7. CDR1 SGHAT and CDR2 FQDESV come from the germline V gene (reference sequence). The CDR3 covers 15 residues. The CDR3 DNA sequence: TGTGCCAGCAGCTTAGTCGGGAGGCCCCAATACGAGCAGTACTTC. This gives the protein CASSLVGRPQYEQYF.

This clone appeared a few times. This specimen includes other DNA sequences encoding the same CDR3. The chain uses TRBV9 and TRBJ2-1, with 8 bases identical to TRBD2. CDR1 SGDLS and CDR2 YYNGEE come from the germline V gene. The CDR3 covers 15 residues. Trimming at V came to 0 bases and at J to 4 bases, leaving 3 bases not matched to a gene. For the CDR3, the DNA is TGTGCCAGCAGCGTAGCGGGGGGGCCTTACAATGAGCAGTTCTTC. Protein: CASSVAGGPYNEQFF. The full variable domain, rest sourced from reference TRBV9 and TRBJ2-1, is DSGVTQTPKHLITATGQRVTLRCSPRSGDLSVYWYQQSLDQGLQFLIQYYNGEERAKGNILERFSAQQFPDLHSELNLSSLELGDSALYFCASSVAGGPYNEQFFGPGTRLTVL.

This clone was counted only a few times. The sample contains more than one DNA sequence encoding this CDR3. V gene TRBV14 combines with J gene TRBJ2-7; 10 nucleotides line up with TRBD2. CDR1 is SGHDN, CDR2 FVKESK, per germline. Trimming took 1 base from V and 2 from J; bases not matched to a gene: 2. The CDR3 contains 15 residues. The CDR3 reads CASSQVAGGPYEQYF. CDR3 DNA sequence: TGTGCCAGCAGCCAAGTAGCGGGAGGCCCCTACGAGCAGTACTTC.

This clone has only a few counts. The chain uses TRBV4-1 and TRBJ1-5; tentative D call: TRBD1 (6 bases). Germline V lookup: CDR1 MGHRA, CDR2 YSYEKL. The CDR3 runs to 17 residues. Deletions cut 3 bases from V and 2 bases from J, with 17 bases between. CDR3 sequence: CASSQGRGEFGNQPQHF. CDR3 sequence (DNA): TGCGCCAGCAGCCAGGGGAGGGGGGAGTTCGGCAATCAGCCCCAGCATTTT.

CDR3 nucleotide sequence: TGCGCCAGCAGTGAGGGTTGGATGGTTGGGGTACCAAGCTCCTACAATGAGCAGTTCTTC. Protein product: CASSEGWMVGVPSSYNEQFF. The V and J genes are TRBV10-1 and TRBJ2-1; unclear D gene. Germline CDR1 is WNHNN and CDR2 is SYGVQD (reference sequence). CDR3 size: 20 residues. Trimming took 2 bases from V and 0 from J, leaving 23 bases between them.

The chain joins TRBV6-1 to TRBJ1-5; no definite D call. Between the trimmed V and J ends, which lost 3 bases and 7 bases, there was a span of 7 bases. The CDR3 has 12 amino acids. Germline CDR1 MNHNS, CDR2 SASEGT. Here the CDR3 reads CASSDRGQPQHF. The CDR3 DNA is TGTGCCAGCAGTGACAGAGGCCAGCCCCAGCATTTT.

Worth noting for this clone: Distinct nucleotide sequences in the sample also encode this CDR3. The V call is TRBV2, the J call TRBJ2-7; D is tentatively TRBD1 or TRBD2 (5 bases each). Trimming took 3 bases from V and 2 from J, leaving 11 bases between them. CDR3 length equals 14 residues. Germline CDR1 reads SNHLY; CDR2 reads FYNNEI. This CDR3 is CASSDQGATYEQYF. CDR3 coding DNA: TGTGCCAGCAGTGACCAGGGAGCCACCTACGAGCAGTACTTC. The complete variable domain, with remaining parts taken from reference TRBV2 and TRBJ2-7, reads EPEVTQTPSHQVTQMGQEVILRCVPISNHLYFYWYRQILGQKVEFLVSFYNNEISEKSEIFDDQFSVERPDGSNFTLKIRSTKLEDSAMYFCASSDQGATYEQYFGPGTRLTVT.

J is TRBJ2-7 and V is TRBV5-1; 10 nucleotides match TRBD2. This CDR3 region has 15 residues. V lost 3 bases and J lost 3; bases outside the gene matches: 6. Germline V lookup: CDR1 SGHRS, CDR2 YFSETQ. CDR3 bases: TGCGCCAGCAGCTCGGCTAGCGGGAGTATCTACGAGCAGTACTTC. This codes for CASSSASGSIYEQYF.

The chain links TRBV2 to TRBJ2-1; TRBD1 agrees at 12 bases. The CDR3 is 13 amino acids. Germline V gene sequence: CDR1 SNHLY, CDR2 FYNNEI. Trimming cost V 11 bases and J 8 bases; bases outside gene matches: 7. CDR3 nucleotides: TGTGCCGGGGCCGGGACAGGGGGCCATGAGCAGTTCTTC. Amino acid sequence: CAGAGTGGHEQFF.

The chain couples TRBV29-1 to TRBJ1-3; unclear D gene. Germline CDR1 SQVTM, CDR2 ANQGSEA. The CDR3 totals 14 residues. V was clipped by 7 bases and J by 0 bases, with 13 bases between them. The CDR3 DNA sequence: TGCAGCGCCAAGACACCCGGCTCTGGAAACACCATATATTTT. Its translation is CSAKTPGSGNTIYF.

The V and J genes are TRBV5-1 and TRBJ1-4; tentative D call: TRBD1 (6 bases). The V end lost 2 bases, the J end lost 7 bases, and 12 bases lay between the germline ends. Germline values: CDR1 SGHRS, CDR2 YFSETQ. The CDR3 contains 14 residues. The CDR3 loop reads CASSFLPGAEKLFF. DNA for the CDR3: TGCGCCAGCAGCTTCCTTCCGGGGGCTGAAAAACTGTTTTTT.

The chain employs TRBV11-2 and TRBJ2-3; 10 nucleotides match TRBD2. With V trimmed by 4 bases and J by 3 bases, 4 bases remained unmatched. The V gene's germline CDR1 is SGHAT and CDR2 FQNNGV. This CDR3 is built from 15 residues. The CDR3 region has the DNA TGTGCCAGCAGCTATATAGCGGGGGGTACAGATACGCAGTATTTT. Residues: CASSYIAGGTDTQYF.

This clone appeared a few times. V usage is TRBV7-2 and J usage is TRBJ2-7, with no clear D. V lost 3 bases, J lost 6 bases, and 12 bases lay in between. CDR3 length: 13 amino acids. Germline V CDR1 and CDR2: SGHTA, FQGNSA. DNA of the CDR3: TGTGCCAGCAGCTTTGGCGGCCTACGCGAGCAGTACTTC. Encoded protein: CASSFGGLREQYF.

The chain joins TRBV6-5 to TRBJ2-5, with TRBD2 as a possible D gene (6 bases). This CDR3 has 16 residues. CDR1 is MNHEY, CDR2 SVGAGI, per germline. V lost 0 bases to trimming and J lost 5 bases, with 16 bases between them. CDR3 amino acids: CASSYSIWEVKETQYF. CDR3 nucleotide sequence: TGTGCCAGCAGTTACTCGATCTGGGAGGTGAAGGAGACCCAGTACTTC.

This clone was observed a handful of times. This CDR3 reads CASSSRLEATDTQYF. The CDR3 region has the DNA TGTGCCAGCAGCAGCCGACTAGAAGCCACAGATACGCAGTATTTT. The rearrangement joins TRBV7-9 to TRBJ2-3; TRBD2 might be the D (6 bases). The CDR3 totals 15 residues. Trimming removed 5 bases from V and 2 bases from J, with 14 bases in between. Per the germline V gene, CDR1 is SEHNR and CDR2 is FQNEAQ (reference sequence).